This entry lists 32 T cell receptor beta chains sequenced from one sample in a study of blood T cell repertoires in COVID-19. Sequenced by immunoSEQ multiplex PCR; TCRdb stores in-frame clones only, minus some. The data contain about 280,000 clones, about 85% of them seen just once; the ten biggest clones take up less than 15%. Sequencing input: peripheral blood. Receptors were obtained from a human donor in a cohort sampled during active COVID-19.

This clone was seen just once. The gene calls are TRBV30 and TRBJ1-1, with D unclear. This CDR3 has 12 residues. V gave up 4 bases and J gave up 10 bases, with 16 bases separating them. Germline values: CDR1 GTSNPN, CDR2 SVGIG (reference sequence). The DNA for the CDR3 is TGTGCCTGGACTGTAGGCACGGGTGGAGCTTTCTTT. Amino acids: CAWTVGTGGAFF.

The table lists this clone with a count of one. J is TRBJ1-1 and V is TRBV10-3; TRBD1 aligns across 8 bases. The CDR3 length is 13 residues. The junction had 5 bases not matched to a gene; V was cut back by 10 bases and J by 1 base. Germline V gives CDR1 ENHRY, CDR2 SYGVKD. CDR3 bases: TGTGCCACCAAGGGACAGGCGAACACTGAAGCTTTCTTT. This encodes CATKGQANTEAFF.

The rearrangement uses TRBV19 and TRBJ2-2; D is unclear. V shed 7 bases and J shed 2 bases, with 8 bases lying between them. Germline loops: CDR1 LNHDA, CDR2 SQIVND (reference sequence). The CDR3 length is 13 residues. The CDR3 nucleotides read TGTGCCAGTAAAGAGCGAAACACCGGGGAGCTGTTTTTT. Residues: CASKERNTGELFF.

The chain has TRBV3-1 (or the pseudogene TRBV3-2) and TRBJ2-1, with 8 bases aligning to TRBD2. The trim removed 1 base at V and 4 bases at J, leaving 3 bases unmatched. This CDR3 is built from 15 residues. Per germline, CDR1 LGHDT and CDR2 YNNKEL (reference sequence). CDR3 sequence (DNA): TGTGCCAGCAGCCAAGCACTAGCGGCTTACAATGAGCAGTTCTTC. This sequence encodes CASSQALAAYNEQFF.

This chain uses TRBV30 with TRBJ1-3, with D tentatively TRBD1 (6 bases). The V end was cut by 7 bases, the J end by 2 bases, with 9 bases between. The CDR3 runs 12 residues. Germline loops: CDR1 GTSNPN, CDR2 SVGIG (reference sequence). The CDR3 DNA reads TGTGCCTCCCGACAGGCTGGAAACACCATATATTTT. Translation: CASRQAGNTIYF.

The chain recombines TRBV3-1 (or the pseudogene TRBV3-2) with TRBJ2-1; D might be TRBD1 (5 bases). Per the germline V gene, CDR1 is LGHDT and CDR2 is YNNKEL (reference sequence). V was pared by 7 bases and J by 13 bases, with 17 bases between. The CDR3 has 12 residues. The chain's CDR3 is CASTDAGLHQFF. In DNA, the CDR3 is TGTGCCAGCACCGATGCAGGGCTTCATCAGTTCTTC.

The chain couples TRBV14 to TRBJ2-2; possible D gene TRBD1, 6 bases. The V end lost 2 bases, the J end lost 6 bases, and 13 bases lay between the germline ends. The CDR3 is 15 amino acids. CDR1 SGHDN and CDR2 FVKESK come from the germline V gene. CDR3 in DNA: TGTGCCAGCAGCCAATCTCCAGGGGCCTCCGGGGAGCTGTTTTTT. As protein: CASSQSPGASGELFF.

This sequence joins TRBV21-1 and TRBJ2-2; TRBD2 reflects the table's D call only, with no check against the DNA. TRBV21-1 is tagged as a pseudogene. The CDR3 runs 19 residues. CDR3 sequence (DNA): TGTGCCAGCAGCAAAGACAAGCGGATCAGCATTTTTAACACCGGGGAGCTGTTTTTT. It specifies CASSKDKRISIFNTGELFF.

The chain employs TRBV28 and TRBJ1-1; the D gene is possibly TRBD1 (6 bases). There are 15 residues in the CDR3. Germline V gives CDR1 MDHEN, CDR2 SYDVKM. V lost 2 bases to trimming and J lost 0 bases, with 10 bases between them. For the CDR3, the DNA is TGTGCCAGCAGTTTAGGCGGACAGCTGAACACTGAAGCTTTCTTT. It codes for CASSLGGQLNTEAFF.

The rearrangement uses TRBV5-1 and TRBJ2-2; 8 nucleotides align to TRBD1. The CDR3 spans 15 residues. Germline values: CDR1 SGHRS, CDR2 YFSETQ. J gave up 6 bases and V 4 bases, and 8 bases lay outside the gene matches. The CDR3 loop reads CASSPDRVGAGELFF. The CDR3 DNA reads TGCGCCAGCAGCCCGGACAGGGTTGGTGCCGGGGAGCTGTTTTTT. Using reference TRBV5-1 and TRBJ2-2 for the parts outside the CDR3, the full variable domain is KAGVTQTPRYLIKTRGQQVTLSCSPISGHRSVSWYQQTPGQGLQFLFEYFSETQRNKGNFPGRFSGRQFSNSRSEMNVSTLELGDSALYLCASSPDRVGAGELFFGEGSRLTVL.

This clone was seen a few times. V is TRBV6-5 and J is TRBJ2-7, with a tentative D call TRBD2 (6 bases). The CDR3 is 14 amino acids. V lost 6 bases and J lost 6, with 18 bases in between. Germline CDR1 MNHEY, CDR2 SVGAGI. For the CDR3, the DNA is TGTGCCAGCAGGGAGGCAGGACCCGGGGGCGAGCAGTACTTC. Translated: CASREAGPGGEQYF.

The rearrangement joins TRBV7-2 to TRBJ2-3, with 10 bases matching TRBD2. Germline V lookup: CDR1 SGHTA, CDR2 FQGNSA. J was trimmed by 4 bases and V by 2 bases; bases with no gene match: 3. The CDR3 length is 15 residues. CDR3: CASSLLAGAADTQYF. CDR3 nucleotide sequence: TGTGCCAGCAGCTTACTAGCGGGAGCAGCAGATACGCAGTATTTT. Looking up the rest from reference TRBV7-2 and TRBJ2-3 gives the full variable domain: GAGVSQSPSNKVTEKGKDVELRCDPISGHTALYWYRQSLGQGLEFLIYFQGNSAPDKSGLPSDRFSAERTGGSVSTLTIQRTQQEDSAVYLCASSLLAGAADTQYFGPGTRLTVL.

The chain joins TRBV6-7 to TRBJ2-2, with D possibly matching TRBD2 (7 bases). TRBV6-7 is reported as an ORF; its role is uncertain. V was shortened by 0 bases and J by 1 base, with 15 bases between the two germline ends. CDR3 length equals 18 residues. CDR3 nucleotides: TGTGCCAGCAGTTACTCGAGGGGGGGACTATTGAACACCGGGGAGCTGTTTTTT. Residues: CASSYSRGGLLNTGELFF.

This clone was found a few times. The V and J genes are TRBV3-1 (or the pseudogene TRBV3-2) and TRBJ2-7, with 8 bases matching TRBD2. This CDR3 has 15 residues. Trimming cost V 1 base and J 7 bases; bases outside gene matches: 9. Per germline, CDR1 LGHDT and CDR2 YNNKEL (reference sequence). CDR3 in amino acids: CASSQVGREGSEQYF. For the CDR3, the DNA is TGTGCCAGCAGCCAAGTGGGCCGGGAGGGGTCAGAGCAGTACTTC.

The chain combines TRBV9 with TRBJ2-2; 10 bases are a match to TRBD2. The CDR3 contains 19 residues. Germline V CDR1 and CDR2: SGDLS, YYNGEE. The junction had 8 bases not matched to a gene; V was cut back by 0 bases and J by 0 bases. The CDR3: CASSVVPRLAGANTGELFF. For the CDR3, the DNA is TGTGCCAGCAGCGTAGTCCCGAGGCTAGCGGGAGCGAACACCGGGGAGCTGTTTTTT.

The V gene is TRBV10-1, the J gene TRBJ1-5; 9 bases align to TRBD1. Germline V gives CDR1 WNHNN, CDR2 SYGVQD (reference sequence). V lost 9 bases, J lost 6 bases, and 3 bases stayed unmatched. This CDR3 region has 12 residues. The CDR3 is CASTGGLQPQHF. CDR3 nucleotides: TGCGCCAGTACAGGGGGCCTTCAGCCCCAGCATTTT.

V gene TRBV13 combines with J gene TRBJ1-1; 7 bases map to TRBD1. Germline CDR1 and CDR2: PRHDT and FYEKMQ (reference sequence). This CDR3 has 15 residues. Trimming at V came to 5 bases and at J to 3 bases, leaving 9 bases not matched to a gene. The CDR3 is CASSLDRVGYTEAFF. As DNA, the CDR3 is TGTGCCAGCAGCCTCGACAGGGTTGGTTACACTGAAGCTTTCTTT.

The V and J genes are TRBV11-3 and TRBJ2-7, with TRBD2 matching over 12 bases. The CDR3 is 21 residues long. Germline values: CDR1 SGHNT, CDR2 YENEEA. With 0 bases clipped from V and 0 bases from J, the junction kept 15 bases outside the gene matches. The CDR3 DNA sequence: TGTGCCAGCAGCTTAGATCCCCCTGGACTAGCGGGGCCATATAGCTCCTACGAGCAGTACTTC. Translation: CASSLDPPGLAGPYSSYEQYF.

This chain joins TRBV5-1 and TRBJ2-2, with D uncertain. The CDR3 consists of 13 residues. Between the trimmed V and J ends, which lost 6 bases and 5 bases, there was a span of 11 bases. The V gene's germline CDR1 is SGHRS and CDR2 YFSETQ. The CDR3 loop is CASKPSLTGELFF. CDR3 bases: TGCGCCAGCAAGCCGAGTTTGACCGGGGAGCTGTTTTTT.

As for this clone: Other DNA sequences in the same sample also yield this CDR3. The V gene is TRBV7-2, the J gene TRBJ1-2, with D maybe TRBD1 (6 bases). Germline values: CDR1 SGHTA, CDR2 FQGNSA. The length of the CDR3 is 13 residues. V lost 5 bases to trimming and J lost 2 bases, with 9 bases between them. The DNA of the CDR3 is TGTGCCAGCAGCCCGGACAGAAACTATGGCTACACCTTC. Translation: CASSPDRNYGYTF.

The V gene is TRBV19, the J gene TRBJ2-3; D gene unclear. The length of the CDR3 is 17 residues. The germline gives CDR1 LNHDA, CDR2 SQIVND (reference sequence). V lost 0 bases and J 0 bases, leaving 13 bases between the germline ends. In DNA form, the CDR3 reads TGTGCCAGTAGTATAGATCATAGCAGCCCTAGCACAGATACGCAGTATTTT. It encodes CASSIDHSSPSTDTQYF. Based on the CDR3 plus reference TRBV19 and TRBJ2-3, the full variable domain is DGGITQSPKYLFRKEGQNVTLSCEQNLNHDAMYWYRQDPGQGLRLIYYSQIVNDFQKGDIAEGYSVSREKKESFPLTVTSAQKNPTAFYLCASSIDHSSPSTDTQYFGPGTRLTVL.

This rearrangement joins TRBV5-4 to TRBJ1-5; D remains ambiguous. This CDR3 has 13 amino acids. V lost 2 bases to trimming and J lost 5 bases, with 8 bases between them. Germline V lookup: CDR1 SGHNT, CDR2 YYREEE (reference sequence). The CDR3 loop is CASSFGRYQPQHF. The CDR3 DNA is TGTGCCAGCAGCTTTGGGAGATATCAGCCCCAGCATTTT.

Here the CDR3 reads CASSWGAGRDGNTIYF. The CDR3 coding sequence is TGTGCCAGCAGCTGGGGCGCCGGGCGAGATGGAAACACCATATATTTT. V usage is TRBV7-2 and J usage is TRBJ1-3; TRBD1 might be the D (5 bases). This CDR3 is built from 16 residues. Germline-derived CDR1 and CDR2 are SGHTA and FQGNSA. V dropped 4 bases and J dropped 3 bases, with 16 bases sitting between them.

The chain is built from TRBV5-1 and TRBJ2-3; 7 bases line up with TRBD2. V dropped 0 bases and J dropped 6; count of bases not matched to a gene: 10. There are 16 residues in the CDR3. CDR1 and CDR2 (germline): SGHRS, YFSETQ. The CDR3 DNA sequence: TGCGCCAGCAGCTTGGGGGCTAGCGGTTTGGGGGATACGCAGTATTTT. Amino acids: CASSLGASGLGDTQYF.

J is TRBJ1-5 and V is TRBV27; D gene ambiguous. V was pared by 6 bases and J by 9 bases, with 12 bases between. Germline loops: CDR1 MNHEY, CDR2 SMNVEV (reference sequence). This CDR3 has 12 residues. Here the CDR3 reads CASSSFAGPQHF. The CDR3 region has the DNA TGTGCCAGCAGCTCTTTTGCCGGGCCCCAGCATTTT.

The chain is built from TRBV7-3 and TRBJ2-1; 9 nucleotides agree with TRBD2. Germline CDR1 reads SGHTA; CDR2 reads FQGTGA. The CDR3 is 13 residues long. V lost 5 bases to trimming and J lost 9 bases; unmatched junction nucleotides: 5. CDR3 sequence (DNA): TGTGCCAGCAGCCTGGGACTAGCAAGTGAGCAGTTCTTC. Translated: CASSLGLASEQFF.

This clone has a single count. The chain joins TRBV18 to TRBJ2-5, with D possibly TRBD2 on 6 matching bases. V lost 6 bases and J lost 4, with 18 bases in between. Per germline, CDR1 KGHSH and CDR2 LQKENI. This CDR3 is built from 15 residues. CDR3 DNA: TGTGCCAGCTCCGCTAGGAGGGCCCAACGAGAGACCCAGTACTTC. Translated, it gives CASSARRAQRETQYF.

V usage is TRBV7-8 and J usage is TRBJ2-5; D gene unclear. Germline-derived CDR1 and CDR2 are SGHVS and FQNEAQ. Trimming shortened V by 2 bases and J by 7 bases, and 8 bases separated the two germline ends. The CDR3 runs to 12 residues. In DNA form, the CDR3 reads TGTGCCAGCAGCTTAAGTATGCGGACCCAGTACTTC. It encodes CASSLSMRTQYF.

This rearrangement joins TRBV6-2 or TRBV6-3 to TRBJ2-6, with 7 nucleotides matching TRBD1. CDR1 and CDR2 (germline): MNHEY, SVGEGT. The CDR3 is 16 amino acids. The V segment lost 2 bases and the J segment 2 bases; nucleotides outside the gene matches: 3. The CDR3 region is CASSYPGTAGANVLTF. In nucleotides, the CDR3 is TGTGCCAGCAGTTACCCCGGGACAGCTGGGGCCAACGTCCTGACTTTC.

The gene calls are TRBV19 and TRBJ1-5, with 7 bases matching TRBD1. Losses at the gene ends were 8 bases for V and 4 bases for J; bases not matched to a gene: 14. Per germline, CDR1 LNHDA and CDR2 SQIVND (reference sequence). The CDR3 runs 16 residues. CDR3 sequence reads: CASRFQGGGSNQPQHF. The CDR3 DNA reads as TGTGCCAGTCGGTTCCAGGGGGGCGGTTCGAATCAGCCCCAGCATTTT.

The gene calls are TRBV19 and TRBJ2-7; unclear D gene. Trimming took 3 bases from V and 3 from J, leaving 12 bases between them. This CDR3 contains 14 residues. The germline V gene has CDR1 LNHDA and CDR2 SQIVND (reference sequence). The CDR3 here is CASSITSTDYEQYF. As DNA, the CDR3 is TGTGCCAGTAGTATCACAAGTACCGACTACGAGCAGTACTTC.

There are a few counts of this clone. This chain links TRBV5-8 with TRBJ2-7, with 8 positions matching TRBD1. Looked up from germline, CDR1 is SGHTS and CDR2 is YDEGEE. The CDR3 totals 13 residues. The J segment lost 5 bases and the V segment lost 4 bases, leaving 5 bases of the junction unmatched. DNA for the CDR3: TGTGCCAGCAGCCGCGGACAGGGTGACGAGCAGTACTTC. This sequence encodes CASSRGQGDEQYF.